This T cell receptor beta chain comes out of a study of identical twins. From the 5' RACE reads, TCRdb called clonotypes with MiXCR, one entry per CDR3 protein. The table lists 200,000 to 250,000 distinct CDR3 sequences, 5% to 7% of them singletons, with roughly 15% in the top ten. This clonotype was counted between two and nine times. This sample also belongs to another study, concerning T cells expressing NK-cell markers. That work contributes: The share of CD8+ T cells held by dominant NKG2C+ clonotypes was about 1.0-7.5% in over 5 donors. In several donors, dominant clonotypes made up roughly 25-60.1% of CD3+CD56-NKG2C+ cells.

This receptor was obtained from a woman aged 18-29 years in good health. The sequencing sample was made of CD8+ T cells sorted from blood.

The CDR3, as DNA: TGTGCCAGTAGTATCACTCCGTCCGATACGCAGTATTTT. Its translation is CASSITPSDTQYF. The chain employs TRBV19 and TRBJ2-3; D gene unclear. Trimming pared 3 bases from V and 6 bases from J, leaving 10 bases between. CDR3 length: 13 amino acids. Germline CDR1 is LNHDA and CDR2 is SQIVND (reference sequence).